The rows below give T cell receptor beta chains drawn from one sample of a study of shared clonotypes between healthy human individuals. Repertoires were generated with immunoSEQ multiplex PCR, while TCRdb's copy carries only in-frame clones and drops some. The sample shows about 530,000 clones, about 95% of them seen only once. The source material was naive CD4+ T cells sorted from blood. The receptors shown here come from a woman aged 25 to 39 in good health. The CDR3 runs from the conserved cysteine through the conserved F or W. A D gene is named only where the DNA matches it firmly. The size field is filled for only some rows; it gives once, few, many or a size class.

J	V	D	size	CDR3	DNA
TRBJ1-1	TRBV5-4	.	.	CASRRGTQNTEAFF	TGTGCCAGCAGGCGGGGGACGCAGAACACTGAAGCTTTCTTT
TRBJ1-2	TRBV11-2	.	.	CASSLGYGYTF	TGTGCCAGCAGCTTAGGCTATGGCTACACCTTC
TRBJ1-2	TRBV18	.	.	CASSPALVPYGYTF	TGTGCCAGCTCACCCGCTTTAGTACCCTATGGCTACACCTTC
TRBJ2-4	TRBV10-3	.	.	CAISGSGAKNIQYF	TGTGCCATCAGTGGGTCGGGGGCCAAAAACATTCAGTACTTC
TRBJ1-3	TRBV19	TRBD1	.	CASSRGTASGNTIYF	TGTGCCAGTAGTAGGGGGACAGCCTCTGGAAACACCATATATTTT
TRBJ1-5	TRBV18	.	.	CASSPPGGWPQHF	TGTGCCAGCTCACCACCCGGGGGTTGGCCCCAGCATTTT
TRBJ1-1	TRBV4-1	.	.	CASSQIRTRFVGTEAFF	TGCGCCAGCAGCCAAATACGAACGAGGTTCGTTGGCACTGAAGCTTTCTTT
TRBJ2-5	TRBV5-1	TRBD1	.	CASSLGDRGGETQYF	TGCGCCAGCAGCTTGGGGGACAGGGGTGGAGAGACCCAGTACTTC
TRBJ2-4	TRBV6-1	TRBD1	.	CASSEQGAAKNIQYF	TGTGCCAGCAGTGAACAGGGGGCGGCCAAAAACATTCAGTACTTC
TRBJ2-2	TRBV11-2	.	few	CASSLAGAVGELFF	TGTGCCAGCAGCTTAGCAGGGGCTGTCGGGGAGCTGTTTTTT
TRBJ1-6	TRBV27	.	.	CASSLEIYNSPLHF	TGTGCCAGCAGTTTAGAGATCTATAATTCACCCCTCCACTTT
TRBJ2-7	TRBV4-1	.	.	CASSLKLRDTYEQYF	TGCGCCAGCAGCCTTAAGCTCCGGGACACCTACGAGCAGTACTTC
TRBJ2-7	TRBV7-9	.	.	CASSLALPVQGGEQYF	TGTGCCAGCAGCTTAGCCCTGCCGGTCCAGGGGGGCGAGCAGTACTTC
TRBJ1-5	TRBV2	.	once	CASSENPGTYQPQHF	TGTGCCAGCAGTGAAAACCCCGGAACATATCAGCCCCAGCATTTT
TRBJ2-1	TRBV28	.	.	CASSPAPVTEQFF	TGTGCCAGCAGTCCCGCCCCGGTGACTGAGCAGTTCTTC
TRBJ2-7	TRBV5-1	TRBD1	.	CASSWTGYEQYF	TGCGCCAGCAGCTGGACAGGATACGAGCAGTACTTC
TRBJ2-1	TRBV2	TRBD2	.	CASSEDLWGTSGEYNEQFF	TGTGCCAGCAGTGAAGATTTATGGGGGACTAGCGGAGAGTACAATGAGCAGTTCTTC
TRBJ2-7	TRBV2	TRBD2	.	CASSYASGRYEQYF	TGTGCCAGCAGTTATGCTAGCGGGAGGTACGAGCAGTACTTC
TRBJ1-2	TRBV9	.	.	CASSVEGTRGYTF	TGTGCCAGCAGCGTAGAGGGGACGAGGGGCTACACCTTC
TRBJ2-5	TRBV2	.	.	CASSGRTVPRETQYF	TGTGCCAGCAGTGGGAGGACAGTCCCCCGGGAGACCCAGTACTTC
TRBJ2-2	TRBV5-1	TRBD2	.	CASSLGREVNTGELFF	TGCGCCAGCAGCTTGGGGCGGGAGGTGAACACCGGGGAGCTGTTTTTT
TRBJ1-2	TRBV10-3	TRBD1	.	CAISVQGAFGYTF	TGTGCCATCAGTGTACAGGGGGCGTTTGGCTACACCTTC
TRBJ2-5	TRBV15	.	.	CATSRAATVLGETQYF	TGTGCCACCAGCAGAGCCGCGACAGTCCTGGGGGAGACCCAGTACTTC
TRBJ1-4	TRBV19	.	.	CASNLGRQSNEKLFF	TGTGCCAGCAATCTTGGACGACAGAGTAATGAAAAACTGTTTTTT
TRBJ2-1	TRBV5-1	TRBD1	.	CASSGDSSYNEQFF	TGCGCCAGCAGTGGGGACAGCTCCTACAATGAGCAGTTCTTC
TRBJ2-1	TRBV5-5	.	.	CASRLGVNEQFF	TGTGCCAGCAGGCTGGGGGTAAATGAGCAGTTCTTC
TRBJ1-2	TRBV27	.	.	CASSYRVYGYTF	TGTGCCAGCAGTTATAGGGTGTATGGCTACACCTTC
TRBJ2-7	TRBV9	TRBD1	.	CASSVAIQGQGPHEQYF	TGTGCCAGCAGCGTAGCCATTCAGGGACAGGGACCCCACGAGCAGTACTTC
TRBJ2-2	TRBV27	TRBD1	.	CARGTGATGELFF	TGTGCCAGGGGGACAGGGGCCACCGGGGAGCTGTTTTTT
TRBJ2-5	TRBV5-4	.	.	CASSLGGVGETQYF	TGTGCCAGCAGCTTGGGGGGCGTAGGGGAGACCCAGTACTTC
TRBJ1-4	TRBV2	TRBD1	.	CASTPERTGYEKLFF	TGTGCCAGCACCCCAGAAAGGACAGGGTACGAAAAACTGTTTTTT
TRBJ1-1	TRBV5-1	.	.	CASSSRWGTGTEAFF	TGCGCCAGCAGCTCCCGATGGGGGACGGGCACTGAAGCTTTCTTT
TRBJ2-7	TRBV11-2	.	.	CASSLRTTPYEQYF	TGTGCCAGCAGCCTAAGGACTACTCCTTACGAGCAGTACTTC
TRBJ2-7	TRBV2	.	.	CASSELDSYEQYF	TGTGCCAGCAGTGAATTGGACTCCTACGAGCAGTACTTC
TRBJ1-2	TRBV4-2	.	.	CASSQPGYGYTF	TGTGCCAGCAGCCAACCGGGCTATGGCTACACCTTC
TRBJ2-2	TRBV19	TRBD2	.	CASTPLAGVAGELFF	TGTGCCAGTACCCCACTAGCGGGAGTGGCCGGGGAGCTGTTTTTT
TRBJ2-2	TRBV11-2	.	.	CASSLGRAYQVTNTGELFF	TGTGCCAGCAGCTTAGGTAGAGCATACCAAGTTACGAACACCGGGGAGCTGTTTTTT
TRBJ2-5	TRBV20-1	.	.	CSAVARTQYF	TGCAGTGCTGTGGCCAGGACCCAGTACTTC
TRBJ1-2	TRBV5-1	TRBD1	few	CASSLFNRGSGYTF	TGCGCCAGCAGCTTGTTTAACAGGGGCTCTGGCTACACCTTC
TRBJ2-5	TRBV4-1	.	.	CASSPRPRGQETQYF	TGCGCCAGCAGCCCCCGCCCACGAGGCCAAGAGACCCAGTACTTC
TRBJ2-1	TRBV5-1	TRBD2	.	CASSLGSLAGENEQFF	TGCGCCAGCAGCTTGGGGTCTCTAGCGGGAGAGAATGAGCAGTTCTTC
TRBJ1-6	TRBV7-3	TRBD1	.	CASSSGGQVNSPLHF	TGTGCCAGCAGCTCAGGGGGACAGGTTAATTCACCCCTCCACTTT
TRBJ2-1	TRBV6-6	TRBD2	.	CASRRTSGSVEQFF	TGTGCCAGCAGGAGGACTAGCGGGAGTGTTGAGCAGTTCTTC
TRBJ1-2	TRBV28	.	.	CASSLGRRVFRGYTF	TGTGCCAGCAGTTTAGGACGAAGGGTCTTTCGCGGCTACACCTTC
TRBJ2-2	TRBV5-1	TRBD2	.	CASRLTSGSSTGELFF	TGCGCCAGCAGACTAACTAGCGGGAGTAGCACCGGGGAGCTGTTTTTT
TRBJ1-2	TRBV18	.	.	CASSPGAGISDGYTF	TGTGCCAGCTCACCAGGGGCAGGGATAAGTGATGGCTACACCTTC
TRBJ2-1	TRBV5-1	.	.	CASSLGRGTTEQFF	TGCGCCAGCAGCTTGGGTAGGGGGACCACAGAGCAGTTCTTC